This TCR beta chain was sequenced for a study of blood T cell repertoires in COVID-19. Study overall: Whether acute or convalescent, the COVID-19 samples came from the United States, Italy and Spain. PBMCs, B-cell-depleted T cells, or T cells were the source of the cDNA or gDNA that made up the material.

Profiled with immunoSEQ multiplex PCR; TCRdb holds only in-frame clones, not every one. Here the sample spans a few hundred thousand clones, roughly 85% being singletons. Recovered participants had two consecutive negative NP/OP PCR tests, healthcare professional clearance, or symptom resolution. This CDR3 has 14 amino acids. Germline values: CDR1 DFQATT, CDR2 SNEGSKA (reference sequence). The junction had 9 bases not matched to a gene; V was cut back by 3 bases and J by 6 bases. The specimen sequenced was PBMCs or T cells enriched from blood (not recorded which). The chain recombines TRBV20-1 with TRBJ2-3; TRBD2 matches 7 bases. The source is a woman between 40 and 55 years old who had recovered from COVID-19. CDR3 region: CSASSSGDVDTQYF. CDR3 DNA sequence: TGCAGTGCTAGTTCTAGCGGAGATGTGGATACGCAGTATTTT.